This TCR beta chain was profiled in a study of PD-1 blockade in classical Hodgkin lymphoma. Study details: Treatment was intravenous nivolumab, 3 mg/kg every 2 weeks, until progression.

The assay was immunoSEQ multiplex PCR, and TCRdb's table has in-frame clones only and misses some. The table includes tens of thousands of clones, 80% to 90% detected once. Each patient relapsed following autologous stem cell transplantation, and prior brentuximab vedotin exposure differed. With 4 bases clipped from V and 3 bases from J, the junction kept 12 bases outside the gene matches. Germline-derived CDR1 and CDR2 are SGHVS and FQNEAQ. The CDR3 totals 18 residues. The chain joins TRBV7-8 to TRBJ1-5; TRBD1 matches at 10 bases. The clonotype originates from a human donor with classical Hodgkin lymphoma. This material consisted of peripheral blood mononuclear cells (PBMCs), taken at baseline. The CDR3 DNA reads TGTGCCAGCAGCTCTGCTTATCCCGGGACAGGGGACAATCAGCCCCAGCATTTT. Its translation: CASSSAYPGTGDNQPQHF.